These 6 T cell receptor beta chains were sequenced from one sample in a study of T cell responses to AZD1222 COVID-19 vaccine. The assay was immunoSEQ multiplex PCR, and TCRdb's table has in-frame clones only and misses some. The top ten clones hold about 1.7% of a sample with 150,000 or so clones, about nine tenths of them seen once. The source material was peripheral blood, sampled on day 0 of AZD1222 vaccination. The source is an adult in good health.

The chain is built from TRBV27 and TRBJ2-5; no firm D call. CDR1 MNHEY and CDR2 SMNVEV come from the germline V gene (reference sequence). Deletions cut 4 bases from V and 7 bases from J, with 7 bases between. This CDR3 is built from 11 residues. DNA for the CDR3: TGTGCCAGCAGTTCGAAGGGGACCCAGTACTTC. Amino acids: CASSSKGTQYF.

The chain combines TRBV4-2 with TRBJ2-1; 9 positions agree with TRBD2. V lost 4 bases, J lost 7 bases, and 11 bases stayed unmatched. This CDR3 contains 16 residues. Germline V gives CDR1 LGHNA, CDR2 YNFKEQ. CDR3 sequence: CASSPLGGRAFNEQFF. The CDR3 bases are TGTGCCAGCAGCCCGCTCGGCGGGAGGGCCTTTAATGAGCAGTTCTTC.

The chain couples TRBV27 to TRBJ1-2; TRBD1 might be the D (5 bases). V was pared by 8 bases and J by 6 bases, with 22 bases between. CDR3 length: 15 amino acids. CDR1 is MNHEY, CDR2 SMNVEV, per germline (reference sequence). CDR3 protein: CASWTGEWGGNGYTF. The CDR3 DNA reads TGTGCCAGCTGGACTGGTGAATGGGGGGGGAATGGCTACACCTTC.

The J gene is TRBJ1-1, the V gene TRBV4-1; D gene unclear. The CDR3 totals 15 residues. Germline V gene data show CDR1 as MGHRA and CDR2 as YSYEKL. DNA of the CDR3: TGCGTCACCTCACCCGCTCCAACAAGGAACACTGAAGCTTTCTTT. This translates into CVTSPAPTRNTEAFF.

The chain joins TRBV9 to TRBJ2-1, with D uncertain. Germline V gene data show CDR1 as SGDLS and CDR2 as YYNGEE. The V and J ends lost 3 bases and 7 bases respectively, with 14 bases between them. The CDR3 contains 14 residues. CDR3 region: CASSEGNRANEQFF. CDR3 sequence (DNA): TGTGCCAGCAGCGAGGGAAACCGGGCTAATGAGCAGTTCTTC.

The chain recombines TRBV14 with TRBJ1-1; 7 nucleotides agree with TRBD1. Germline CDR1 is SGHDN and CDR2 is FVKESK. The CDR3 contains 15 residues. Trimming cost V 1 base and J 1 base; bases outside gene matches: 3. CDR3 in amino acids: CASSQVWDRNTEAFF. CDR3 coding DNA: TGTGCCAGCAGCCAAGTCTGGGACAGGAACACTGAAGCTTTCTTT.